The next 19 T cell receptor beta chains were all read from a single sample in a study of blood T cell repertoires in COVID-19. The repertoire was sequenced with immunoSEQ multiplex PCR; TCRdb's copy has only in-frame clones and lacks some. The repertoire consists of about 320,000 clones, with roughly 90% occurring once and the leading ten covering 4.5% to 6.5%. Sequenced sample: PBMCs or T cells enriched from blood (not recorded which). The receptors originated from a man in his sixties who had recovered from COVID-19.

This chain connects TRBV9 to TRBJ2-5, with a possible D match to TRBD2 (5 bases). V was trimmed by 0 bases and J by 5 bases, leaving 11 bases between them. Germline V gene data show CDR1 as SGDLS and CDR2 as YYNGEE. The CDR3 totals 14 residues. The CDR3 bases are TGTGCCAGCAGCGTAGCTAGCCTCTCTGAGACCCAGTACTTC. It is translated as CASSVASLSETQYF.

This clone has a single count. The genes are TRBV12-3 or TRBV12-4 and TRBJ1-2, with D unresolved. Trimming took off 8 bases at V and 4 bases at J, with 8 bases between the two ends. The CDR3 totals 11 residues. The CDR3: CASYSRYGYTF. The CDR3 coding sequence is TGTGCCAGCTATTCTCGCTATGGCTACACCTTC.

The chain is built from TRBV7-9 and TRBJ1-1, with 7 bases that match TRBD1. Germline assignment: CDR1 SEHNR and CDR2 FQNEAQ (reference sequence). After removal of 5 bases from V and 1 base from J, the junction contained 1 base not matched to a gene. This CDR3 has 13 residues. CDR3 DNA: TGTGCCAGCAGCCAGGGGGGGAACACTGAAGCTTTCTTT. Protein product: CASSQGGNTEAFF.

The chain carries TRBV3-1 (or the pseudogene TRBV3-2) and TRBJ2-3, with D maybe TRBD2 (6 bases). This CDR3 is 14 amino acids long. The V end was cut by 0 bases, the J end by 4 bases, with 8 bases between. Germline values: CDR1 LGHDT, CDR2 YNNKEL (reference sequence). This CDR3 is CASSQERGSDTQYF. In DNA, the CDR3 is TGTGCCAGCAGCCAAGAACGGGGGTCAGATACGCAGTATTTT.

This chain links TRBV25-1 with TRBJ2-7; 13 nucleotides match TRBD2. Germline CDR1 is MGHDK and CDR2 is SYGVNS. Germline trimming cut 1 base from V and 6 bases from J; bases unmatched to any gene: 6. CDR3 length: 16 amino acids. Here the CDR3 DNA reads TGTGCCAGCAGTGAATCGCCACTAGCGGGAGGGGGCGAGCAGTACTTC. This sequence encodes CASSESPLAGGGEQYF.

The CDR3: CATNDGFWGANVLTF. As DNA, the CDR3 is TGTGCCACTAACGACGGGTTCTGGGGGGCCAACGTCCTGACTTTC. V usage is TRBV6-5 and J usage is TRBJ2-6; D is uncertain. The CDR3 loop spans 15 amino acids. V lost 10 bases and J 4 bases, leaving 17 bases between the germline ends. Germline lookup yields CDR1 MNHEY and CDR2 SVGAGI.

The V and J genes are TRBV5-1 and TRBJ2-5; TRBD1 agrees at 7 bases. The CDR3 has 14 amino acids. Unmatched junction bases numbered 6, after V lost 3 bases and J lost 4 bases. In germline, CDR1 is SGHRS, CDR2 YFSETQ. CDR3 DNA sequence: TGCGCCAGCAGCTCATCAGGGGGAGTAGAGACCCAGTACTTC. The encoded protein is CASSSSGGVETQYF.

CDR3 nucleotides: TGTGCCAGCACCTGGACTCAAACCTACAATGAGCAGTTCTTC. This codes for CASTWTQTYNEQFF. This chain links TRBV6-5 with TRBJ2-1, with D perhaps matching TRBD2 (5 bases). The CDR3 spans 14 residues. Germline loops: CDR1 MNHEY, CDR2 SVGAGI. With 7 bases removed from V and 2 bases from J, the gap between germline ends came to 12 bases.

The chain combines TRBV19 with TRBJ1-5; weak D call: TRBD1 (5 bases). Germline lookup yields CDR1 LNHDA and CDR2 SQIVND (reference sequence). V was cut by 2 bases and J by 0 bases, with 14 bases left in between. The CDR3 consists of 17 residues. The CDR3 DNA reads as TGTGCCAGTAGTATACGACAGAGCGTGAATAGCAATCAGCCCCAGCATTTT. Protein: CASSIRQSVNSNQPQHF.

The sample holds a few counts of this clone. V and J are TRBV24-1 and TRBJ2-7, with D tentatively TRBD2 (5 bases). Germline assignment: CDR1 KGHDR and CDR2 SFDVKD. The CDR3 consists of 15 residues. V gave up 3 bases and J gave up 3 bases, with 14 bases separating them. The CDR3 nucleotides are TGTGCCACCAGTGATATGACTAACGGAGGCTACGAGCAGTACTTC. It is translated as CATSDMTNGGYEQYF.

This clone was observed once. CDR3 sequence: CASSLISPNTEAFF. The CDR3 nucleotides read TGTGCCAGCAGTTTAATTTCCCCTAACACTGAAGCTTTCTTT. This chain links TRBV28 with TRBJ1-1; D not resolved. Germline CDR1 MDHEN, CDR2 SYDVKM. The CDR3 has 14 amino acids. Deletions cut 2 bases from V and 2 bases from J, with 9 bases between.

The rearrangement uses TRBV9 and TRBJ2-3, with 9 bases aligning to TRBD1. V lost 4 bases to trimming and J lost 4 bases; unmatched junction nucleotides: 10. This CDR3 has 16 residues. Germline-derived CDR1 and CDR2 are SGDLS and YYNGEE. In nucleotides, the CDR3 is TGTGCCAGCAGCATCTACAGGGGGCGGACTGCAGATACGCAGTATTTT. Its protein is CASSIYRGRTADTQYF.

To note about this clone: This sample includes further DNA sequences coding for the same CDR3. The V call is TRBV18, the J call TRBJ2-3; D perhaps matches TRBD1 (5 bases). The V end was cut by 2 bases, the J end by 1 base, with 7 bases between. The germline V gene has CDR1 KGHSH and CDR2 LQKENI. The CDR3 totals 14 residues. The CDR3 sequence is CASSPVGGTDTQYF. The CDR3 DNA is TGTGCCAGCTCACCAGTAGGGGGCACAGATACGCAGTATTTT.

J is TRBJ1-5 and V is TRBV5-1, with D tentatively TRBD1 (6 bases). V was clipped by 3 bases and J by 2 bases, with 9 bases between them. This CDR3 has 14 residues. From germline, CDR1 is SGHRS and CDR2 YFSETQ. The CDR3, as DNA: TGCGCCAGCAGCTCAGGGGTAGGCAATCAGCCCCAGCATTTT. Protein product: CASSSGVGNQPQHF.

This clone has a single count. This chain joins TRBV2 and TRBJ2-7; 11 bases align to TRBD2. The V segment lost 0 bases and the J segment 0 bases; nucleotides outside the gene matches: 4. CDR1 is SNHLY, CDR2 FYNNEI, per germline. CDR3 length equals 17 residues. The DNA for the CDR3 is TGTGCCAGCAGTGAAGCGTCCCTAGCGGGGGGCTCCTACGAGCAGTACTTC. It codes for CASSEASLAGGSYEQYF.

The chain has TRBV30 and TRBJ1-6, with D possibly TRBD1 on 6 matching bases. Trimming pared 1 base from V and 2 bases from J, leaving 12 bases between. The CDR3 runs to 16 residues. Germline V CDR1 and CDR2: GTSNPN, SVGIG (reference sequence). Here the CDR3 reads CAWSETGSPYNSPLHF. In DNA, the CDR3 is TGTGCCTGGAGTGAAACAGGGAGTCCCTATAATTCACCCCTCCACTTT.

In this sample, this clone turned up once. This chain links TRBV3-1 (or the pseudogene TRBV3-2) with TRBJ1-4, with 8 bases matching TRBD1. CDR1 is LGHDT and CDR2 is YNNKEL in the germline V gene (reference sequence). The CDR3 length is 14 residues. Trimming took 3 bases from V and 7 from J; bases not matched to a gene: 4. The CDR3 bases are TGTGCCAGCAGCCACGGACAGGGCAGTGAAAAACTGTTTTTT. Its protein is CASSHGQGSEKLFF.

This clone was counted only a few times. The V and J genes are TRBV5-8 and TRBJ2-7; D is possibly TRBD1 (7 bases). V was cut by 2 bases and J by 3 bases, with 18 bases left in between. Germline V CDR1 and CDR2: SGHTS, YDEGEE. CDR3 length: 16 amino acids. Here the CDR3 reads CASSFKSGGPLYEQYF. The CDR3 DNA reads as TGTGCCAGCAGCTTTAAATCAGGGGGGCCTCTCTACGAGCAGTACTTC. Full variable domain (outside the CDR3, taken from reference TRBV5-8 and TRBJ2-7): EAGVTQSPTHLIKTRGQQATLRCSPISGHTSVYWYQQALGLGLQFLLWYDEGEERNRGNFPPRFSGRQFPNYSSELNVNALELEDSALYLCASSFKSGGPLYEQYFGPGTRLTVT.

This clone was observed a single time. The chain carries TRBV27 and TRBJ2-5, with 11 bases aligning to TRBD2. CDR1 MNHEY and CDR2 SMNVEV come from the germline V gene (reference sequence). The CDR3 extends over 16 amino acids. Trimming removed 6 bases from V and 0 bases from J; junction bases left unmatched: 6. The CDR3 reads CASRELGLADQETQYF. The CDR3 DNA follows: TGTGCCAGCAGGGAACTGGGACTAGCGGACCAAGAGACCCAGTACTTC.